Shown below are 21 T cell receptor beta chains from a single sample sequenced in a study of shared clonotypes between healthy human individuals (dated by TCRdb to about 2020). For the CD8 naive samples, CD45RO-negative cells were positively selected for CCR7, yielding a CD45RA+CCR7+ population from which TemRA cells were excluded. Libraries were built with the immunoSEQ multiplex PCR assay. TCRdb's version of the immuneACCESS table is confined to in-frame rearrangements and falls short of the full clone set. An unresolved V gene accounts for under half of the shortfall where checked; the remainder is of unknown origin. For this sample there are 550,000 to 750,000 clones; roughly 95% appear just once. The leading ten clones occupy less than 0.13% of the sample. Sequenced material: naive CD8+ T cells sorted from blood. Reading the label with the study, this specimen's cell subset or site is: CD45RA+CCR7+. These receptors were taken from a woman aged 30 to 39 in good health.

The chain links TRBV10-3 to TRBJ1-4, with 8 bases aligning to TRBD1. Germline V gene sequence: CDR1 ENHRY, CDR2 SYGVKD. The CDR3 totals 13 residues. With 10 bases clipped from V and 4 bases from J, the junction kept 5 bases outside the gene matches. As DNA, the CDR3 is TGTGCCACGGCGACAGGGGATAATGAAAAACTGTTTTTT. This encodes CATATGDNEKLFF.

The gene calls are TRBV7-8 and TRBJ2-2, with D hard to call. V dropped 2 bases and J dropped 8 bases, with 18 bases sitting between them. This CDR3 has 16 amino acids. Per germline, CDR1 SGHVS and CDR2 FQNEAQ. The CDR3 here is CASSLKPISTTGELFF. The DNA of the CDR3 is TGTGCCAGCAGCTTAAAGCCCATTTCAACCACTGGGGAGCTGTTTTTT.

CDR3 DNA: TGTGCCAGCAGTGAAGTTGGCGGCAATGAGCAGTTCTTC. Amino acid sequence: CASSEVGGNEQFF. The chain employs TRBV6-1 and TRBJ2-1; D gene uncertain. CDR1 is MNHNS, CDR2 SASEGT, per germline. Trimming cost V 1 base and J 6 bases, with 7 bases left between them. The CDR3 length is 13 residues.

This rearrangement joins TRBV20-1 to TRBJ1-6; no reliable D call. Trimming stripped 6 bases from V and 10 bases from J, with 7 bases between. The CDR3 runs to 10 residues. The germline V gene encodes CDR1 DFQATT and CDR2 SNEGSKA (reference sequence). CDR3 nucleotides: TGCAGTGCCCTAGGGTCACCCCTCCACTTT. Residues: CSALGSPLHF.

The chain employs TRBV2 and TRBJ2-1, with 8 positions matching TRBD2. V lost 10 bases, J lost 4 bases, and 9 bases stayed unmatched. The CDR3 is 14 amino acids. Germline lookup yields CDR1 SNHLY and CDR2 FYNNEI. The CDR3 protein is CATESGRGYNEQFF. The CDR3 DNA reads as TGTGCCACCGAAAGCGGGAGAGGGTACAATGAGCAGTTCTTC.

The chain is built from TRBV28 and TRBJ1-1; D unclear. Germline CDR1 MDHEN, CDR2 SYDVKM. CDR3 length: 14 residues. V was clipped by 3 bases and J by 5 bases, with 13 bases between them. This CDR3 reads CASSLRGLRTEAFF. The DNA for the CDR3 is TGTGCCAGCAGTTTGCGGGGATTGAGGACTGAAGCTTTCTTT.

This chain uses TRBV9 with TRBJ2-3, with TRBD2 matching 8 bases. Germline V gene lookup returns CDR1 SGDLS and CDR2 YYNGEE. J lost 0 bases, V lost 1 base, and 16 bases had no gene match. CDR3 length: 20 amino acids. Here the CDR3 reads CASSVRKGSTSGDSTDTQYF. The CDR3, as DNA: TGTGCCAGCAGCGTAAGAAAGGGAAGTACTAGCGGAGATAGCACAGATACGCAGTATTTT.

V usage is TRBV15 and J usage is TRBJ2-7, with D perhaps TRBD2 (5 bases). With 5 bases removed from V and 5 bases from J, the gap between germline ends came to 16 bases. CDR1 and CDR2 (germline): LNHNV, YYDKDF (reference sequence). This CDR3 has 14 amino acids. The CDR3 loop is CATSGIRGIDEQYF. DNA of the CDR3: TGTGCCACCAGCGGGATACGGGGAATCGACGAGCAGTACTTC. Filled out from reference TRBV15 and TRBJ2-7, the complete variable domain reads DAMVIQNPRYQVTQFGKPVTLSCSQTLNHNVMYWYQQKSSQAPKLLFHYYDKDFNNEADTPDNFQSRRPNTSFCFLDIRSPGLGDTAMYLCATSGIRGIDEQYFGPGTRLTVT.

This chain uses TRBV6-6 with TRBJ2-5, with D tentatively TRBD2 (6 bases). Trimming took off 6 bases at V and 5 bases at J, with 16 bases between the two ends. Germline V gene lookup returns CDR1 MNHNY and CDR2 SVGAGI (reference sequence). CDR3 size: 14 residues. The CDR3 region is CASRSDPREETQYF. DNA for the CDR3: TGTGCCAGCAGGTCGGACCCCCGGGAGGAGACCCAGTACTTC.

CDR3 nucleotides: TGTGCCAGCAGTTTTTCTAGCGGGCCCAGGAACTACGAGCAGTACTTC. It specifies CASSFSSGPRNYEQYF. V and J are TRBV27 and TRBJ2-7, with TRBD2 matching over 8 bases. V was clipped by 3 bases and J by 3 bases; unmatched bases: 10. Germline CDR1 reads MNHEY; CDR2 reads SMNVEV (reference sequence). This CDR3 is built from 16 residues.

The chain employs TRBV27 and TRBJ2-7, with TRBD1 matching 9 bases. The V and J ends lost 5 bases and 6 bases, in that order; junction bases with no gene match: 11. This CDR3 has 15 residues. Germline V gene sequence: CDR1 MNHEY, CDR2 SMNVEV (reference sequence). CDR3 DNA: TGTGCCAGCAGTCTCCGACAGGGGGGGCTTCTCGAGCAGTACTTC. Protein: CASSLRQGGLLEQYF.

The CDR3 DNA reads TGTGCCAGCAGTTTGCTTTCGAACACGGTCAATCAGCCCCAGCATTTT. It encodes CASSLLSNTVNQPQHF. V gene TRBV28 combines with J gene TRBJ1-5; unclear D gene. With 3 bases removed from V and 3 bases from J, the gap between germline ends came to 15 bases. This CDR3 has 16 amino acids. Germline V lookup: CDR1 MDHEN, CDR2 SYDVKM.

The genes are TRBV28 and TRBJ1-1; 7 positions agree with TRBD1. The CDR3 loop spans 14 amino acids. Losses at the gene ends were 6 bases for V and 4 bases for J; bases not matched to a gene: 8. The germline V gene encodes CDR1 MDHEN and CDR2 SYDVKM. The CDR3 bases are TGTGCCAGCAGGGTGGACAGGACTCCCACTGAAGCTTTCTTT. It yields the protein CASRVDRTPTEAFF.

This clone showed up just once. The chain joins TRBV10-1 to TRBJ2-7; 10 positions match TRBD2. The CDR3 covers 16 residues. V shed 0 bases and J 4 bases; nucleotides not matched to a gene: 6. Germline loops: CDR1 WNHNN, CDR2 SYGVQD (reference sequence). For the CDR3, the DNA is TGCGCCAGCAGTGAGTCCGGCCTAGCGGGAGTTTACGAGCAGTACTTC. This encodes CASSESGLAGVYEQYF.

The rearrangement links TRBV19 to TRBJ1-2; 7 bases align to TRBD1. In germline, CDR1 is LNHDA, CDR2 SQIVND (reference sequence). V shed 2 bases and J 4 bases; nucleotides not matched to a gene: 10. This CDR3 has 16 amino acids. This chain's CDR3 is CASSISGQPNSYGYTF. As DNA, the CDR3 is TGTGCCAGTAGTATATCGGGACAGCCGAATTCCTATGGCTACACCTTC.

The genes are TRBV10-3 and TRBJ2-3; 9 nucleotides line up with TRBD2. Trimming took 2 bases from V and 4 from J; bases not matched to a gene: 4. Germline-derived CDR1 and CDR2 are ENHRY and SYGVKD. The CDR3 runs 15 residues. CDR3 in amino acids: CAISEASGISDTQYF. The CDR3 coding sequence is TGTGCCATCAGTGAGGCTAGCGGGATCTCAGATACGCAGTATTTT.

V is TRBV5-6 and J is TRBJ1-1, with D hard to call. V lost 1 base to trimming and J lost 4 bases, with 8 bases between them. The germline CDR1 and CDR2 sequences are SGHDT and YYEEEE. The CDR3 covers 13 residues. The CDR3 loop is CASSLWGSTEAFF. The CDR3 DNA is TGTGCCAGCAGCTTGTGGGGAAGCACTGAAGCTTTCTTT.

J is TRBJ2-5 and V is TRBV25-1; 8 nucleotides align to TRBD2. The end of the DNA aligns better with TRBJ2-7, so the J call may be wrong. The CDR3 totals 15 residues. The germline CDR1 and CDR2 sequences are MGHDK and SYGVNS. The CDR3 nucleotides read TGTGCCAGCAGTGAAGGGATAGCGGGAAGGTACGAGCAGTACTTC. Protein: CASSEGIAGRYEQYF.

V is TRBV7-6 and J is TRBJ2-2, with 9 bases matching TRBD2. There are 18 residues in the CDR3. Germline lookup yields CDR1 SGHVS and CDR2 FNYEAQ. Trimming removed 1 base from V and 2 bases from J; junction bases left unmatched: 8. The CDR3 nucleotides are TGTGCCAGCAGCTTAGGGTTAGCGGGAGTAACCAACACCGGGGAGCTGTTTTTT. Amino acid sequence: CASSLGLAGVTNTGELFF.

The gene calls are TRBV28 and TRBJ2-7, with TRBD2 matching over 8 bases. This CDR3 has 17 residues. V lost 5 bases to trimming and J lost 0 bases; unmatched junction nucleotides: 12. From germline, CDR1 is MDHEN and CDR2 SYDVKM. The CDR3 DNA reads TGTGCCAGCAGTACCCACGGACTAGCTATTAGCTCCTACGAGCAGTACTTC. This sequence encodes CASSTHGLAISSYEQYF.

CDR3 sequence reads: CASSWDGNSGANVLTF. DNA for the CDR3: TGTGCCAGCAGCTGGGACGGAAACTCTGGGGCCAACGTCCTGACTTTC. The V and J genes are TRBV5-6 and TRBJ2-6; D might be TRBD1 or TRBD2, each matching 5 bases. The V end lost 3 bases, the J end lost 0 bases, and 10 bases lay between the germline ends. This CDR3 is 16 amino acids long. Germline V gene sequence: CDR1 SGHDT, CDR2 YYEEEE.